This T cell receptor (beta chain) was recorded in a study of OX40 agonist ivuxolimab in advanced cancers. The table came from immunoSEQ multiplex PCR; TCRdb's copy has only in-frame clones and leaves some out. The table records around 60,000 clones, over 75% of them present only once. The germline V gene has CDR1 SNHLY and CDR2 FYNNEI. CDR3 length equals 15 residues. Trimming took off 6 bases at V and 0 bases at J, with 15 bases between the two ends. As concerns this clone: Its antigen is not identified.

Study outcomes and limitations: In CD8+ T cells, expanded clones were on average more numerous than in CD4+.

J is TRBJ2-7 and V is TRBV2; a possible D gene is TRBD1 (6 bases). Source: CD4+ or CD8+ T cells sorted from blood, taken in a trial of the OX40 agonist ivuxolimab. This receptor was identified in an adult with an advanced solid tumor such as melanoma, head and neck, liver or kidney cancer. For the CDR3, the DNA is TGTGCCAGCAGGCCGGACAGAGTTAACTCCTACGAGCAGTACTTC. The encoded protein is CASRPDRVNSYEQYF.